These 10 T cell receptor beta chains came from one sample sequenced in a study of cytomegalovirus exposure and HLA in healthy donors. This PCR relied on a set of 60 Vbeta primers and 13 Jbeta primers. Clones were sequenced by immunoSEQ multiplex PCR, and TCRdb holds only the in-frame ones, with some missing. The sample yields some 180,000 clones, over 65% seen once. The specimen sequenced was PBMCs. All receptors derive from a man aged 18 to 29 in good health and CMV-seronegative.

The chain couples TRBV12-5 to TRBJ2-7; D unresolved. Germline V gene data show CDR1 as LGHNT and CDR2 as FRNRAP. This CDR3 region has 16 residues. V lost 5 bases, J lost 5 bases, and 22 bases lay in between. The CDR3 here is CASGHPRGEGMHEQYF. The CDR3 DNA sequence: TGTGCTAGTGGTCATCCCCGCGGCGAAGGTATGCACGAGCAGTACTTC.

This clone was recorded once. J is TRBJ2-7 and V is TRBV6-5, with TRBD2 as a possible D gene (5 bases). V was trimmed by 6 bases and J by 2 bases, leaving 8 bases between them. In germline, CDR1 is MNHEY, CDR2 SVGAGI. The CDR3 loop spans 12 amino acids. The CDR3 DNA reads as TGTGCCAGCAGAGGACTTACCTACGAGCAGTACTTC. Translation gives CASRGLTYEQYF.

The V and J genes are TRBV7-2 and TRBJ2-3; the D gene is possibly TRBD2 (6 bases). CDR3 length: 15 amino acids. V was shortened by 7 bases and J by 3 bases, with 17 bases between the two germline ends. Germline CDR1 and CDR2: SGHTA and FQGNSA. This CDR3 reads CASNQGHGGTDTQYF. CDR3 nucleotide sequence: TGTGCCAGCAACCAAGGGCACGGGGGTACAGATACGCAGTATTTT.

The chain carries TRBV15 and TRBJ2-5; 12 positions match TRBD2. The junction had 9 bases not matched to a gene; V was cut back by 5 bases and J by 5 bases. CDR1 LNHNV and CDR2 YYDKDF come from the germline V gene (reference sequence). The CDR3 is made up of 16 amino acids. Here the CDR3 DNA reads TGTGCCACCAGCGGTCTAGCGGGAGGGCCCCGGGAGACCCAGTACTTC. Translated, it gives CATSGLAGGPRETQYF.

This clone has just one count. This chain links TRBV5-4 with TRBJ1-1; D may be TRBD1 (6 bases). The CDR3 is 15 residues long. CDR1 and CDR2 (germline): SGHNT, YYREEE (reference sequence). Trimming took off 4 bases at V and 6 bases at J, with 19 bases between the two ends. CDR3 region: CASSPIRGGDPEAFF. The CDR3 DNA reads TGTGCCAGCAGCCCCATCCGGGGGGGCGATCCTGAAGCTTTCTTT.

This rearrangement joins TRBV6-6 to TRBJ2-5, with D perhaps TRBD1 (6 bases). Trimming removed 6 bases from V and 0 bases from J, with 11 bases in between. The CDR3 contains 14 residues. The V gene's germline CDR1 is MNHNY and CDR2 SVGAGI (reference sequence). Written as DNA, the CDR3 is TGTGCCAGCAGAACGGACAGCAACCAAGAGACCCAGTACTTC. Its translation: CASRTDSNQETQYF.

This chain joins TRBV7-2 and TRBJ1-2, with D possibly matching TRBD1 (6 bases). V lost 3 bases, J lost 6 bases, and 11 bases lay in between. The germline V gene encodes CDR1 SGHTA and CDR2 FQGNSA. This CDR3 has 13 amino acids. CDR3 loop: CASSFRAGDGYTF. The CDR3 nucleotides read TGTGCCAGCAGCTTTAGGGCAGGGGATGGCTACACCTTC.

This clone was recorded once. The J gene is TRBJ2-1, the V gene TRBV19, with 10 bases identical to TRBD2. V shed 3 bases and J 9 bases; nucleotides not matched to a gene: 11. The CDR3 is 16 residues long. In germline, CDR1 is LNHDA, CDR2 SQIVND (reference sequence). This chain's CDR3 is CASSIRGSGRVGEQFF. The CDR3 bases are TGTGCCAGTAGTATTAGGGGCAGCGGGAGGGTTGGTGAGCAGTTCTTC.

The genes are TRBV11-1 and TRBJ2-1; the match to TRBD2 covers 9 bases. Germline V gene lookup returns CDR1 SGHAT and CDR2 FQDESV (reference sequence). V lost 5 bases, J lost 8 bases, and 7 bases stayed unmatched. CDR3 length: 14 amino acids. CDR3 sequence reads: CASSSTGTSYEQFF. The CDR3, as DNA: TGTGCCAGCAGCAGCACCGGGACTAGCTATGAGCAGTTCTTC.

CDR3 loop: CSVLEQGNQPQHF. The CDR3 nucleotides read TGCAGCGTTCTCGAACAGGGTAATCAGCCCCAGCATTTT. The chain links TRBV29-1 to TRBJ1-5, with D maybe TRBD1 (6 bases). The CDR3 runs 13 residues. V was cut by 5 bases and J by 4 bases, with 12 bases left in between. Germline loops: CDR1 SQVTM, CDR2 ANQGSEA.